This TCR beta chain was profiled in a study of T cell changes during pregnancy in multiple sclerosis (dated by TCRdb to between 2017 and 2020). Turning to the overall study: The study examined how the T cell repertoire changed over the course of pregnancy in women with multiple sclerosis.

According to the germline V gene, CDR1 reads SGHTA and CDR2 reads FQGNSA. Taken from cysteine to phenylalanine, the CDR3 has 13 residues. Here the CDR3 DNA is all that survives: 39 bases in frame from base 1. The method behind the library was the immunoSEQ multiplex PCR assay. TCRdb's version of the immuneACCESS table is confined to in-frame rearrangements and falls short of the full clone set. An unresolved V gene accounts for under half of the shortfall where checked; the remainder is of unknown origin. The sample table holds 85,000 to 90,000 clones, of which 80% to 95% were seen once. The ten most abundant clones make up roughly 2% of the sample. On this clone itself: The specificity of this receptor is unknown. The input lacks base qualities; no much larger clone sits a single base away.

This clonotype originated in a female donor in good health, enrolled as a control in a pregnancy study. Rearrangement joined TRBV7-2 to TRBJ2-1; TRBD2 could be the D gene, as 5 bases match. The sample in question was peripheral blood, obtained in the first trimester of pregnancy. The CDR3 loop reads CASEERPYNEQFF. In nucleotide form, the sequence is TGTGCTTCGGAGGAGCGTCCCTACAATGAGCAGTTCTTC.